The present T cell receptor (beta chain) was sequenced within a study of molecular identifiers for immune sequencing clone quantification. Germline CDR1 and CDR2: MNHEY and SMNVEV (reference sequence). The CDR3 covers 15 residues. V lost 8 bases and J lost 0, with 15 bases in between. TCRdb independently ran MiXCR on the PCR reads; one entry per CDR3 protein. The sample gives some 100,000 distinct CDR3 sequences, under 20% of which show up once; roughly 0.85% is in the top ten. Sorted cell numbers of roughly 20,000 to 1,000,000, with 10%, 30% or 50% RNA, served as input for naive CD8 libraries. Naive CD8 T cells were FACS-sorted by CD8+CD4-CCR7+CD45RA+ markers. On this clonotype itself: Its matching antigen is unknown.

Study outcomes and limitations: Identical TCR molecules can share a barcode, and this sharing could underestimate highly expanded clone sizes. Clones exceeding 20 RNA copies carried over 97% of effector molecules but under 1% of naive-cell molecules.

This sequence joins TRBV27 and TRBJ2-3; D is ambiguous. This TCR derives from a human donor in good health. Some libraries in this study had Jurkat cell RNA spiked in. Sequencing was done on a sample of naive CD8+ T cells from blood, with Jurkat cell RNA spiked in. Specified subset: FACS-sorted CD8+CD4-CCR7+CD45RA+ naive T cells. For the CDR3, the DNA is TGTGCCAGCTCGGGTTGGATAACTAGCACAGATACGCAGTATTTT. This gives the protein CASSGWITSTDTQYF.